The text below deals with one T cell receptor (beta chain). The data were taken from a study of blood T cells in healthy people across ages. The V and J ends lost 7 bases and 4 bases respectively, with 11 bases between them. The CDR3 contains 14 residues. The germline V gene has CDR1 MNHEY and CDR2 SVGEGT. Combining a sample-barcoded 5' primer with a J-beta primer mix, a second PCR ran for about 7 to 11 cycles. Template switching added a 12-random-nucleotide identifier to every cDNA molecule. One entry per CDR3 protein, called by TCRdb with MiXCR from the 5' RACE reads. This table holds roughly 830,000 distinct CDR3 sequences, 55% to 65% found once. The amount of total RNA extracted per sample was at least 5.5 micrograms.

This rearrangement joins TRBV6-2 or TRBV6-3 to TRBJ1-6, with D perhaps TRBD1 (5 bases). This receptor was identified in a man younger than 45 in good health. Sequenced input: blood. The CDR3 is CASTWEGYNSPLHF. The CDR3 nucleotides are TGTGCCAGCACCTGGGAGGGGTATAATTCACCCCTCCACTTT.